The next 27 T cell receptor beta chains were all read from a single sample in a study of Graves' ophthalmopathy and Graves' hyperthyroidism. RNA served as the template for amplifying TCR beta CDR3 regions. An opening RT-PCR round employed HTBI primers and preceded a second-round multiplex PCR. TCRdb re-called the multiplex PCR reads through MiXCR, storing one row per CDR3 protein. The table lists 400,000 to 450,000 distinct CDR3 sequences, roughly 20% of them singletons. Sequenced: peripheral blood. The receptor source for this set is a woman younger than 35 with stable Graves' hyperthyroidism.

This clonotype was seen many times. CDR3 protein: CASRQGAAGETQYF. CDR3 sequence (DNA): TGTGCCAGCAGACAGGGGGCCGCAGGAGAGACCCAGTACTTC. V is TRBV6-1 and J is TRBJ2-5; 9 bases map to TRBD1. The CDR3 extends over 14 amino acids. V shed 6 bases and J 4 bases; nucleotides not matched to a gene: 6. CDR1 is MNHNS and CDR2 is SASEGT in the germline V gene.

This clonotype was counted many times. This rearrangement joins TRBV20-1 to TRBJ2-5; possible D gene TRBD2, 6 bases. The length of the CDR3 is 14 residues. V lost 4 bases, J lost 3 bases, and 15 bases lay in between. Germline V gene sequence: CDR1 DFQATT, CDR2 SNEGSKA (reference sequence). The CDR3, as DNA: TGCAGTGCTAAAACCGGGACTGGGGAAGAGACCCAGTACTTC. Its protein is CSAKTGTGEETQYF.

The chain combines TRBV27 with TRBJ2-2; 7 bases agree with TRBD1. Germline assignment: CDR1 MNHEY and CDR2 SMNVEV (reference sequence). The CDR3 covers 15 residues. V lost 3 bases and J lost 4; bases outside the gene matches: 5. CDR3 protein: CASSFGDSLTGELFF. The DNA for the CDR3 is TGTGCCAGCAGTTTTGGGGACAGTCTCACCGGGGAGCTGTTTTTT.

This clonotype was seen ten or more times. The V and J genes are TRBV2 and TRBJ1-5, with 10 bases that match TRBD1. Germline values: CDR1 SNHLY, CDR2 FYNNEI. After removal of 6 bases from V and 5 bases from J, the junction contained 4 bases not matched to a gene. CDR3 length: 14 amino acids. Here the CDR3 reads CASSEGQGYQPQHF. Written as DNA, the CDR3 is TGTGCCAGCAGCGAGGGACAGGGGTATCAGCCCCAGCATTTT.

This chain uses TRBV10-3 with TRBJ2-2; D is unresolved. The ends were cut back, 11 bases at V and 1 base at J, with 11 bases in the middle. Per germline, CDR1 ENHRY and CDR2 SYGVKD. The CDR3 is made up of 13 amino acids. CDR3 amino acids: CAARHQNTGELFF. CDR3 nucleotides: TGTGCCGCCCGACACCAGAACACCGGGGAGCTGTTTTTT.

With respect to this clonotype: A much larger clone is a single base away; this may be a read error. The chain carries TRBV20-1 and TRBJ2-5; TRBD1 aligns across 10 bases. This CDR3 has 11 residues. CDR1 DFQATT and CDR2 SNEGSKA come from the germline V gene (reference sequence). In nucleotides, the CDR3 is TGCGGTGGACAGGGGGAAGAGACCCAGTACTTC. Its translation is CGGQGEETQYF.

There are many counts of this clonotype. CDR3 in DNA: TGTGCCACCCACGGGGAGACTGAAGCTTTCTTT. This codes for CATHGETEAFF. This sequence joins TRBV6-5 and TRBJ1-1; D remains unclear. CDR3 size: 11 residues. Germline V lookup: CDR1 MNHEY, CDR2 SVGAGI. Trimming removed 10 bases at V and 5 bases at J, with 11 bases between.

This clonotype has a count of ten or more. The rearrangement joins TRBV20-1 to TRBJ2-7; the D gene is possibly TRBD2 (5 bases). Germline lookup yields CDR1 DFQATT and CDR2 SNEGSKA (reference sequence). The CDR3 spans 14 residues. Trimming cost V 5 bases and J 3 bases, with 17 bases left between them. The CDR3, as DNA: TGCAGTGCTCGGACTGCTCCTTCCTTCTACGAGCAGTACTTC. Its protein product is CSARTAPSFYEQYF.

V usage is TRBV28 and J usage is TRBJ1-2; unclear D gene. CDR3 length: 15 amino acids. CDR1 is MDHEN, CDR2 SYDVKM, per germline. Trimming pared 8 bases from V and 6 bases from J, leaving 22 bases between. CDR3 coding DNA: TGTGCCAGCTCGTCCCAAGCACGCACTCTCGATGGCTACACCTTC. This translates into CASSSQARTLDGYTF.

This chain joins TRBV7-3 and TRBJ1-1, with D perhaps matching TRBD1 (5 bases). CDR1 is SGHTA and CDR2 is FQGTGA in the germline V gene. The CDR3 loop spans 16 amino acids. CDR3 protein: CVCSLTTVYMNTEAFF. CDR3 sequence (DNA): TGTGTCTGCAGCTTAACGACAGTGTACATGAACACTGAAGCTTTCTTT.

There are many counts of this clonotype. The chain recombines TRBV12-3 or TRBV12-4 with TRBJ1-5; D ambiguous. V was shortened by 3 bases and J by 2 bases, with 8 bases between the two germline ends. The CDR3 has 14 amino acids. The CDR3 DNA reads TGTGCCAGCAGTTTCGGGGTTGGCAATCAGCCCCAGCATTTT. As protein: CASSFGVGNQPQHF.

This clonotype was picked up many times. V is TRBV11-2 and J is TRBJ2-2; TRBD2 matches 9 bases. Germline V gene lookup returns CDR1 SGHAT and CDR2 FQNNGV. V lost 4 bases and J lost 7; bases outside the gene matches: 10. The CDR3 is 16 residues long. This CDR3 reads CASSSTRTSVNGELFF. CDR3 coding DNA: TGTGCCAGCAGCTCCACCAGGACTAGCGTAAACGGGGAGCTGTTTTTT.

In regard to this clonotype: At one boundary the junction diverges from the germline segment, which might be a read error. The V and J genes are TRBV7-7 and TRBJ2-5; D gene unclear. CDR3 length: 14 residues. Germline V lookup: CDR1 SSHAT, CDR2 FNYEAQ (reference sequence). The DNA for the CDR3 is TGTGCTAGCAGCGATGTTCGGGACCAAGAGACCCAGTACTTC. Translating gives CASSDVRDQETQYF.

This clonotype was recorded many times. V usage is TRBV12-3 or TRBV12-4 and J usage is TRBJ1-6; 8 bases align to TRBD1. CDR3 length: 14 residues. J lost 10 bases, V lost 7 bases, and 9 bases had no gene match. The CDR3 region is CASTVDRDGSPLHF. The CDR3 DNA reads as TGTGCCAGCACCGTGGACAGGGACGGATCACCCCTCCACTTT.

In its sample, this clonotype was seen many times. The V call is TRBV29-1, the J call TRBJ1-2; D remains unclear. The CDR3 is made up of 11 amino acids. Trimming cost V 4 bases and J 6 bases, with 9 bases left between them. Germline V gene lookup returns CDR1 SQVTM and CDR2 ANQGSEA. CDR3 loop: CSVVLTDGYTF. The DNA for the CDR3 is TGCAGCGTTGTCCTGACGGATGGCTACACCTTC.

This clonotype came up a few times. This chain joins TRBV28 and TRBJ2-5, with D unclear. The CDR3 totals 12 residues. The V gene lost 2 bases and the J gene lost 5 bases, with 6 bases spanning the gap. Germline CDR1 reads MDHEN; CDR2 reads SYDVKM. The CDR3 DNA is TGTGCCAGCAGTTTAAATCGGGAGACCCAGTACTTC. It translates to CASSLNRETQYF.

At least ten counts were recorded for this clonotype. The CDR3 DNA reads TGTGCCAGCAGTTTGGATGGACAGGGAGAGACCCAGTACTTC. Protein sequence: CASSLDGQGETQYF. The chain combines TRBV12-3 or TRBV12-4 with TRBJ2-5; the match to TRBD1 covers 8 bases. This CDR3 has 14 amino acids. Germline trimming cut 3 bases from V and 4 bases from J; bases unmatched to any gene: 4.

The chain carries TRBV30 and TRBJ1-2, with a weak D call TRBD1 (5 bases). Germline CDR1 and CDR2: GTSNPN and SVGIG (reference sequence). The length of the CDR3 is 17 residues. Trimming shortened V by 3 bases and J by 4 bases, and 24 bases separated the two germline ends. As DNA, the CDR3 is TGTGCCTGGAGGACCATCTTTAGTGAGGGGATAAGCTATGGCTACACCTTC. The encoded protein is CAWRTIFSEGISYGYTF.

This clonotype was detected ten times or more. The chain is built from TRBV29-1 and TRBJ2-5, with TRBD1 matching 8 bases. The CDR3 runs to 13 residues. Germline values: CDR1 SQVTM, CDR2 ANQGSEA. J lost 4 bases, V lost 4 bases, and 5 bases had no gene match. CDR3: CSVAATGVETQYF. The DNA for the CDR3 is TGCAGCGTTGCCGCGACAGGGGTAGAGACCCAGTACTTC.

This clonotype was detected ten times or more. The chain uses TRBV12-3 or TRBV12-4 and TRBJ1-6; maybe TRBD1 (5 bases). The CDR3 totals 15 residues. The V end was cut by 6 bases, the J end by 5 bases, with 14 bases between. Written as DNA, the CDR3 is TGTGCCAGCAGCAACTACAGGAGAGATAATTCACCCCTCCACTTT. It encodes CASSNYRRDNSPLHF.

This clonotype has at least ten counts. V gene TRBV14 combines with J gene TRBJ1-5; perhaps TRBD1 as D (6 bases). CDR3 length: 13 amino acids. From germline, CDR1 is SGHDN and CDR2 FVKESK. V lost 4 bases, J lost 6 bases, and 10 bases lay in between. This chain's CDR3 is CASSPGRGQPQHF. The CDR3 nucleotides read TGTGCCAGCAGCCCGGGCAGGGGTCAGCCCCAGCATTTT.

This clonotype was counted many times. V and J are TRBV29-1 and TRBJ2-5, with D maybe TRBD1 (6 bases). This CDR3 comprises 14 residues. Trimming took off 4 bases at V and 2 bases at J, with 14 bases between the two ends. Germline CDR1 and CDR2: SQVTM and ANQGSEA. For the CDR3, the DNA is TGCAGCGTTGCTCTTGGACAGTTTCAAGAGACCCAGTACTTC. Residues: CSVALGQFQETQYF.

This clonotype came up many times. The rearrangement uses TRBV6-1 and TRBJ2-2; D unresolved. The CDR3 is made up of 14 amino acids. Deletions cut 10 bases from V and 3 bases from J, with 15 bases between. Germline loops: CDR1 MNHNS, CDR2 SASEGT. As DNA, the CDR3 is TGTGCCATACAAGGGTTTGCGGACACCGGGGAGCTGTTTTTT. Amino acid sequence: CAIQGFADTGELFF.

The chain employs TRBV29-1 and TRBJ1-1; no firm D call. From germline, CDR1 is SQVTM and CDR2 ANQGSEA. The CDR3 totals 13 residues. CDR3 sequence: CGSIVQQNTEAFF. In DNA, the CDR3 is TGCGGCTCTATCGTCCAGCAGAACACTGAAGCTTTCTTT.

This clonotype was counted many times. The chain has TRBV5-1 and TRBJ2-2; TRBD2 agrees at 12 bases. The CDR3 runs 14 residues. Germline V gene data show CDR1 as SGHRS and CDR2 as YFSETQ. With 7 bases clipped from V and 5 bases from J, the junction kept 3 bases outside the gene matches. CDR3 in DNA: TGCGCCAGCGCTGGACTAGCGGGAACCGGGGAGCTGTTTTTT. Its translation is CASAGLAGTGELFF.

This clonotype occurred many times. This chain links TRBV12-3 or TRBV12-4 with TRBJ1-5; D remains unclear. Trimming cost V 2 bases and J 12 bases, with 8 bases left between them. There are 11 residues in the CDR3. CDR3 loop: CASSLTSNQHF. The CDR3, as DNA: TGTGCCAGCAGTTTAACCTCTAACCAGCATTTT.

This clonotype was seen at least ten times. This chain uses TRBV7-8 with TRBJ2-5; 7 bases are shared with TRBD1. The CDR3 is 17 residues long. Germline V gene sequence: CDR1 SGHVS, CDR2 FQNEAQ. V trimming: 3 bases; J trimming: 2 bases; junction bases outside the gene matches: 12. CDR3 nucleotide sequence: TGTGCCAGCAGCTTGGCGAGACAGGGAGTTGTACAAGAGACCCAGTACTTC. It yields the protein CASSLARQGVVQETQYF.